These 12 T cell receptor beta chains originate from one sample sequenced in a study of cytomegalovirus exposure and HLA in healthy donors. PCR employed 60 Vbeta and 13 Jbeta primers. Assay used: immunoSEQ multiplex PCR; TCRdb lists only in-frame clones, some missing. The data contain about 120,000 clones, roughly 74% of them singletons. The sample taken for sequencing was PBMCs. These receptors were taken from a male donor in good health and CMV-seronegative.

The gene calls are TRBV19 and TRBJ2-2; D might be TRBD1 (6 bases). Germline V gives CDR1 LNHDA, CDR2 SQIVND (reference sequence). V was trimmed by 4 bases and J by 1 base, leaving 13 bases between them. The CDR3 sequence is 16 residues long. Here the CDR3 reads CASSRPARGNTGELFF. The DNA of the CDR3 is TGTGCCAGTAGTAGGCCAGCCAGGGGGAACACCGGGGAGCTGTTTTTT. Full variable domain (missing parts from reference TRBV19 and TRBJ2-2): DGGITQSPKYLFRKEGQNVTLSCEQNLNHDAMYWYRQDPGQGLRLIYYSQIVNDFQKGDIAEGYSVSREKKESFPLTVTSAQKNPTAFYLCASSRPARGNTGELFFGEGSRLTVL.

This clone was counted a few times. The chain recombines TRBV5-1 with TRBJ2-7; 13 nucleotides line up with TRBD2. J was trimmed by 7 bases and V by 4 bases; bases with no gene match: 14. The CDR3 is 17 amino acids. Germline V gene lookup returns CDR1 SGHRS and CDR2 YFSETQ. The CDR3 DNA follows: TGCGCCAGCAGCCCATCGGGACTAGCGGGACCTCTACGGGAGCAGTACTTC. Protein product: CASSPSGLAGPLREQYF. Drawing the rest from reference TRBV5-1 and TRBJ2-7, the complete variable domain is KAGVTQTPRYLIKTRGQQVTLSCSPISGHRSVSWYQQTPGQGLQFLFEYFSETQRNKGNFPGRFSGRQFSNSRSEMNVSTLELGDSALYLCASSPSGLAGPLREQYFGPGTRLTVT.

The chain has TRBV4-1 and TRBJ1-1, with 7 bases matching TRBD1. This CDR3 spans 15 amino acids. CDR1 is MGHRA, CDR2 YSYEKL, per germline. The V gene end was trimmed by 2 bases and the J gene end by 2 bases; junction bases not matched to a gene: 5. CDR3 nucleotide sequence: TGCGCCAGCAGCCAATTTAGGACAGGAAACACTGAAGCTTTCTTT. It yields the protein CASSQFRTGNTEAFF.

The chain recombines TRBV5-1 with TRBJ2-5; 14 bases are shared with TRBD2. Per germline, CDR1 SGHRS and CDR2 YFSETQ. The CDR3 is 16 residues long. V dropped 0 bases and J dropped 6; count of bases not matched to a gene: 4. The chain's CDR3 is CASSLGLAGGMKTQYF. CDR3 in DNA: TGCGCCAGCAGCTTGGGACTAGCGGGAGGGATGAAGACCCAGTACTTC.

Remarks on this clone: This CDR3 is also generated by other DNA sequences in the sample. The chain joins TRBV19 to TRBJ1-1; a possible D gene is TRBD1 (5 bases). The CDR3 is 17 residues long. V shed 1 base and J shed 1 base, with 16 bases lying between them. Germline V gene data show CDR1 as LNHDA and CDR2 as SQIVND (reference sequence). In nucleotides, the CDR3 is TGTGCCAGTAGTATAGTGGTTGTGCTGGACAAGAACACTGAAGCTTTCTTT. Translated: CASSIVVVLDKNTEAFF.

The rearrangement joins TRBV19 to TRBJ2-1, with D maybe TRBD2 (7 bases). CDR1 and CDR2 from the germline V gene are LNHDA and SQIVND (reference sequence). V was pared by 6 bases and J by 2 bases, with 20 bases between. CDR3 length equals 17 residues. This chain's CDR3 is CASSVKGGAATYNEQFF. CDR3 in DNA: TGTGCCAGTAGCGTAAAAGGGGGGGCAGCGACCTACAATGAGCAGTTCTTC.

This chain joins TRBV6-1 and TRBJ2-7; TRBD2 matches at 11 bases. The CDR3 loop spans 14 amino acids. Germline V gene data show CDR1 as MNHNS and CDR2 as SASEGT. Germline trimming cut 7 bases from V and 6 bases from J; bases unmatched to any gene: 8. The CDR3 here is CASTATSGRGEQYF. CDR3 in DNA: TGTGCCAGCACCGCAACTAGCGGGAGAGGCGAGCAGTACTTC.

The V call is TRBV11-2, the J call TRBJ2-1; a possible D gene is TRBD2 (6 bases). V lost 5 bases to trimming and J lost 3 bases, with 14 bases between them. This CDR3 region has 15 residues. The germline V gene encodes CDR1 SGHAT and CDR2 FQNNGV. CDR3 loop: CASSREASFYNEQFF. CDR3 DNA sequence: TGTGCCAGCAGCAGGGAGGCTAGCTTCTACAATGAGCAGTTCTTC.

This clone was counted a single time. This rearrangement joins TRBV10-2 to TRBJ2-3; D is possibly TRBD2 (5 bases). Trimming removed 3 bases at V and 5 bases at J, with 6 bases between. The CDR3 has 12 residues. Germline CDR1 is WSHSY and CDR2 is SAAADI. For the CDR3, the DNA is TGCGCCAGCAGTGACCGGGGAGATACGCAGTATTTT. Amino acids: CASSDRGDTQYF.

V and J are TRBV5-8 and TRBJ1-6, with D hard to call. Germline CDR1 SGHTS, CDR2 YDEGEE. V was pared by 6 bases and J by 7 bases, with 17 bases between. The CDR3 has 15 residues. CDR3 nucleotides: TGTGCCAGCACAGTTTTCAGAAGTAAGAATTCACCCCTCCACTTT. This gives the protein CASTVFRSKNSPLHF.

For this clone: At one end the junction does not follow the germline gene, possibly because of a read error. V usage is TRBV7-9 and J usage is TRBJ2-3; 7 positions agree with TRBD1. Germline CDR1 and CDR2: SEHNR and FQNEAQ (reference sequence). The CDR3 totals 15 residues. CDR3 protein: CSSSLPQGETDTQYF. The CDR3 nucleotides read TGTTCCAGCAGCTTACCTCAGGGGGAAACAGATACGCAGTATTTT.

This chain connects TRBV6-5 to TRBJ1-1; 7 positions match TRBD1. After removal of 5 bases from V and 4 bases from J, the junction contained 7 bases not matched to a gene. This CDR3 is built from 14 residues. CDR1 and CDR2 from the germline V gene are MNHEY and SVGAGI. For the CDR3, the DNA is TGTGCCAGCAGTCCAGGGGGACGGGCCACTGAAGCTTTCTTT. This translates into CASSPGGRATEAFF.